What follows is one TCR beta chain and its context. What it binds is unknown. This entry comes from a study of shared clonotypes between healthy human individuals. There are 13 residues in the CDR3. Germline V gene data show CDR1 as MNHNS and CDR2 as SASEGT. The ends were cut back, 8 bases at V and 10 bases at J, with 18 bases in the middle. Study conclusions and caveats: Generally, estimated richness proved larger in naive subsets than it did in memory subsets.

Sequencing was performed with immunoSEQ multiplex PCR; in TCRdb, only in-frame clones are kept and a portion is missing. The top ten clones hold around 0.47% of a sample with over 850,000 clones, around 78% of them seen once. This TCR was sampled from a man aged 18-30 years in good health. Some clones in this sample may be carry-over from other donors' samples. The sequencing input was memory CD4+ T cells from PBMCs. The subset denotes: CD45RA-negative fraction. This rearrangement joins TRBV6-1 to TRBJ2-1; D perhaps matches TRBD2 (7 bases). CDR3 sequence reads: CASPKGGGREQFF. The CDR3, as DNA: TGTGCCAGCCCTAAGGGAGGGGGAAGGGAGCAGTTCTTC.